This T cell receptor (beta chain) was identified during a study of blood T cell repertoires in COVID-19. For the study at large: Samples taken during acute and convalescent COVID-19 were collected in the United States, Italy and Spain. Nucleic acid was either cDNA or gDNA, and it came from T cells, B-cell-depleted T cells, or PBMCs.

The germline CDR1 and CDR2 sequences are SGHVS and FNYEAQ. Germline trimming cut 4 bases from V and 7 bases from J; bases unmatched to any gene: 4. There are 14 residues in the CDR3. Repertoires were generated with immunoSEQ multiplex PCR, while TCRdb's copy carries only in-frame clones and drops some. Among 190,000 or so clones listed, over 80% were seen once. Ages ranged from roughly 18 to 100 years, with residence in about two dozen US areas. Sequencing was carried out using PBMCs or T cells enriched from blood (not recorded which). The TCR comes from a man aged 25-40 years who had recovered from COVID-19. The chain is built from TRBV7-6 and TRBJ1-6, with 7 nucleotides matching TRBD1. The CDR3 here is CASSSQGTNSPLHF. The CDR3 coding sequence is TGTGCCAGCAGCTCACAGGGGACGAATTCACCCCTCCACTTT.